Listed here is a single T cell receptor (beta chain). This entry is derived from a study of cytomegalovirus exposure and HLA in healthy donors. Germline V gene lookup returns CDR1 SGHDT and CDR2 YYEEEE. Trimming cost V 1 base and J 7 bases; bases outside gene matches: 13. The CDR3 consists of 16 residues. The PCR made use of 60 Vbeta and 13 Jbeta primers. Using immunoSEQ multiplex PCR, the repertoire was profiled, and TCRdb retains in-frame clones only, with some absent. Of roughly 160,000 clones detected, over 60% appear once; the ten largest clones hold 1.5%. This clonotype originated in a girl aged 10 to 17 in good health and CMV-seronegative. The sample was PBMCs. The chain joins TRBV5-6 to TRBJ1-2, with 7 bases aligning to TRBD1. The CDR3 DNA follows: TGTGCCAGCAGCTTGATTGAGCCAGGGGGGCTCCTTGGCTACACCTTC. Encoded protein: CASSLIEPGGLLGYTF.